These T cell receptor beta chains were read from a single sample in a study of cytomegalovirus exposure and HLA in healthy donors. Clones were read by immunoSEQ multiplex PCR, and TCRdb kept only the in-frame ones, dropping some. This table holds about 200,000 clones, over 75% found once. The sample was PBMCs. The source of these receptors is a boy between 2 and 10 years old in good health and CMV-seronegative. CDR3s include the opening cysteine and the closing phenylalanine or tryptophan. The D gene is left open where the match is weak. Not all rows give a size; the values are once, few, many and, for expanded clones, a class.

TRBD1 | NA | TRBJ2-7 | TRBV13 | 15 | CASSLGTGRPDEQYF | TGTGCCAGCAGCTTGGGGACAGGGAGACCGGACGAGCAGTACTTC
NA | NA | TRBJ2-5 | TRBV4-3 | 16 | CASSQDLASPRETQYF | TGCGCCAGCAGCCAAGATTTGGCTAGTCCTAGAGAGACCCAGTACTTC
TRBD1 | NA | TRBJ2-2 | TRBV4-2 | 14 | CASRRTGVTGELFF | TGTGCCAGCAGACGGACAGGGGTGACCGGGGAGCTGTTTTTT
NA | NA | TRBJ1-5 | TRBV5-3 | 18 | CARSLVPRGRVVAQPQHF | TGTGCCAGAAGCTTGGTGCCCAGGGGCCGCGTAGTGGCGCAGCCCCAGCATTTT
NA | NA | TRBJ1-6 | TRBV5-1 | 15 | CASSSAGIYNSPLHF | TGCGCCAGCAGCTCGGCCGGGATCTATAATTCACCCCTCCACTTT
NA | few | TRBJ1-6 | TRBV6-1 | 15 | CASSRQSSYNSPLHF | TGTGCCAGTAGTCGACAGAGCTCCTATAATTCACCCCTCCACTTT
TRBD1 | NA | TRBJ1-2 | TRBV7-9 | 16 | CASSDTWDSQAYGYTF | TGTGCCAGCAGCGATACATGGGACAGCCAAGCGTACGGCTACACCTTC
NA | NA | TRBJ2-3 | TRBV5-1 | 17 | CASSPGLYGADTDTQYF | TGCGCCAGCAGCCCAGGACTCTACGGCGCGGACACAGATACGCAGTATTTT
NA | few | TRBJ2-4 | TRBV11-2 | 16 | CASSPRGGIAKNIQYF | TGTGCCAGCAGCCCCCGGGGCGGGATAGCCAAAAACATTCAGTACTTC
TRBD1 | NA | TRBJ2-1 | TRBV6-6 | 14 | CASRQGQDYNEQFF | TGTGCCAGCCGTCAGGGACAGGATTACAATGAGCAGTTCTTC
NA | NA | TRBJ2-7 | TRBV7-6 | 14 | CASSLVAGADEQYF | TGTGCCAGCAGCTTAGTTGCAGGGGCAGACGAGCAGTACTTC
NA | NA | TRBJ1-1 | TRBV7-6 | 13 | CASSLEGNTEAFF | TGTGCCAGCTCCCTCGAGGGGAACACTGAAGCTTTCTTT
NA | NA | TRBJ1-1 | TRBV7-9 | 14 | CASSYSGEVTEAFF | TGTGCCAGCAGCTACAGCGGGGAAGTGACTGAAGCTTTCTTT
TRBD1 | once | TRBJ1-2 | TRBV28 | 20 | CASSFGEWRDRGRRGYGYTF | TGTGCCAGCAGTTTCGGCGAATGGAGGGACAGGGGGCGCAGAGGATATGGCTACACCTTC
TRBD2 | NA | TRBJ2-7 | TRBV7-2 | 15 | CASSLGALAGGEQYF | TGTGCCAGCAGCTTAGGGGCCCTAGCGGGGGGCGAGCAGTACTTC
TRBD2 | NA | TRBJ2-2 | TRBV19 | 14 | CATGTGGLSGELFF | TGTGCCACGGGAACGGGGGGGCTTTCCGGGGAGCTGTTTTTT
NA | few | TRBJ2-1 | TRBV2 | 11 | CASTLANEQFF | TGTGCCAGCACCCTGGCCAATGAGCAGTTCTTC
TRBD1 | NA | TRBJ1-1 | TRBV5-4 | 13 | CASTPQGATEAFF | TGTGCCAGCACACCTCAGGGGGCCACTGAAGCTTTCTTT
NA | NA | TRBJ2-3 | TRBV7-3 | 14 | CASSSTTSTDTQYF | TGTGCCAGCAGCTCTACTACTAGCACAGATACGCAGTATTTT
TRBD1 | NA | TRBJ1-1 | TRBV5-1 | 12 | CASSLTGAEAFF | TGCGCCAGCAGCTTGACAGGGGCTGAAGCTTTCTTT
NA | NA | TRBJ2-7 | TRBV7-2 | 14 | CASSLTTKSVEQYF | TGTGCCAGCAGCTTAACCACGAAAAGCGTCGAGCAGTACTTC
NA | NA | TRBJ2-7 | TRBV6-1 | 15 | CASSDRNPGIHEQYF | TGTGCCAGCAGTGATAGAAACCCAGGGATACACGAGCAGTACTTC
TRBD1 | NA | TRBJ1-2 | TRBV23-1 | 18 | CASSRNPGQGDGNYGYTF | TGCGCCAGCAGTCGTAACCCGGGACAGGGAGATGGTAACTATGGCTACACCTTC
NA | once | TRBJ2-4 | TRBV5-1 | 13 | CASSVRAGDIQYF | TGCGCCAGCAGCGTGCGGGCTGGGGACATTCAGTACTTC
NA | NA | TRBJ2-2 | TRBV5-4 | 16 | CASSFGRTGRAGELFF | TGTGCCAGCAGCTTTGGCAGGACAGGGAGGGCCGGGGAGCTGTTTTTT
NA | NA | TRBJ2-7 | TRBV7-9 | 14 | CASSLERGHYEQYF | TGTGCCAGCAGCTTAGAGCGCGGACACTACGAGCAGTACTTC
TRBD1 | NA | TRBJ1-1 | TRBV30 | 17 | CAWSAPNRGFDGTEAFF | TGTGCCTGGAGTGCCCCCAACAGGGGGTTTGATGGCACTGAAGCTTTCTTT
TRBD1 | NA | TRBJ2-6 | TRBV4-2 | 15 | CASSWTGFGANVLTF | TGTGCCAGCAGCTGGACAGGGTTCGGGGCCAACGTCCTGACTTTC
TRBD1 | NA | TRBJ2-1 | TRBV7-9 | 15 | CASSRRTGANNEQFF | TGTGCCAGCAGCCGTAGGACAGGGGCGAACAATGAGCAGTTCTTC
NA | NA | TRBJ2-7 | TRBV6-6 | 13 | CASSYPETYEQYF | TGTGCCAGCAGCTATCCCGAAACCTACGAGCAGTACTTC
NA | NA | TRBJ2-6 | TRBV5-1 | 13 | CASSWEGANVLTF | TGCGCCAGCAGCTGGGAGGGGGCCAACGTCCTGACTTTC
NA | NA | TRBJ1-2 | TRBV18 | 14 | CASSSGQINYGYTF | TGTGCCAGCTCGAGCGGACAGATCAACTATGGCTACACCTTC
NA | NA | TRBJ2-3 | TRBV5-6 | 15 | CASSLRGGPTDTQYF | TGTGCCAGCAGCTTAAGGGGGGGCCCGACAGATACGCAGTATTTT
NA | NA | TRBJ2-1 | TRBV4-2 | 17 | CASSQVSRGASYNEQFF | TGTGCCAGCAGCCAAGTTTCCCGGGGGGCTTCCTACAATGAGCAGTTCTTC
NA | NA | TRBJ2-5 | TRBV7-2 | 14 | CASSLASLQETQYF | TGTGCCAGCAGCTTAGCCTCCCTCCAAGAGACCCAGTACTTC
NA | NA | TRBJ1-2 | TRBV19 | 13 | CASSIGGGYGYTF | TGTGCCAGTAGTATAGGGGGAGGCTATGGCTACACCTTC
TRBD1 | NA | TRBJ2-1 | TRBV15 | 16 | CATSRAPGQAYNEQFF | TGTGCCACCAGCAGAGCCCCGGGACAGGCCTACAATGAGCAGTTCTTC
NA | NA | TRBJ1-1 | TRBV28 | 16 | CASSPTLTGLGTEAFF | TGTGCCAGCAGCCCTACTTTAACAGGGTTGGGCACTGAAGCTTTCTTT
TRBD1 | NA | TRBJ2-6 | TRBV27 | 15 | CASSPTGAGANVLTF | TGTGCCAGCAGCCCCACAGGGGCTGGGGCCAACGTCCTGACTTTC
NA | NA | TRBJ2-3 | TRBV4-1 | 16 | CASSQDGGRFPDTQYF | TGCGCCAGCAGCCAAGATGGGGGGAGGTTTCCAGATACGCAGTATTTT
NA | NA | TRBJ1-6 | TRBV19 | 13 | CASTLGGESPLHF | TGTGCCAGTACCCTGGGGGGGGAATCACCCCTCCACTTT
NA | few | TRBJ1-1 | TRBV6-6 | 11 | CASVEGREAFF | TGTGCCAGCGTGGAGGGGCGGGAGGCTTTCTTT
TRBD1 | few | TRBJ2-7 | TRBV10-3 | 14 | CAISKTGGSDEQYF | TGTGCCATCAGTAAAACAGGGGGTAGCGACGAGCAGTACTTC
TRBD1 | NA | TRBJ1-5 | TRBV10-1 | 14 | CASTETGGDQPQHF | TGCGCCAGCACAGAGACAGGGGGCGATCAGCCCCAGCATTTT